A selection of T cell receptor beta chains follows, all from one sample in a study of T cells after somatic rescue of genetic block. The protocol was immunoSEQ multiplex PCR, while the TCRdb copy is restricted to in-frame clones and leaves out a portion. The data contain 85,000 to 90,000 clones, 85% to 90% of them singletons. Sequenced: peripheral blood mononuclear cells (PBMCs). The receptors were sampled from a woman younger than 35. Each CDR3 is given with its conserved first and last residue.

TRBV18,CASSLKTGGEGTEAFF
TRBV7-9,CASSSRVGTYEQYF
TRBV4-2,CASSQDVGSSAYNEQFF
TRBV5-6,CASSLLIAGRREQFF
TRBV4-1,CASSQEEGTNQPQHF
TRBV10-3,CAISVTSGTYNEQFF
TRBV28,CASSMTFAYGYTF
TRBV6-1,CASSERNSPLHF
TRBV9,CASSVGPEGAQYF
TRBV25-1,CASSAMTGGLVGYTF
TRBV6-6,CASRPEPNTEAFF
TRBV14,CASSPRLSRKGTQGAQYF
TRBV5-6,CASSLVAGSPPNEQFF
TRBV5-1,CASSDSSATNEKLFF
TRBV4-3,CASSQDSPRGAGRSYEQYF
TRBV5-5,CASRGAISYNEQFF
TRBV7-6,CASSPYPAGYEQYF
TRBV10-1,CATSTGRNQPQHF
TRBV27,CASSVGTSGTNEQFF
TRBV6-5,CASRDPGSSWTQYF
TRBV28,CASSSPAGGPYEQFF
TRBV7-8,CASSLLDYEQYF
TRBV4-1,CASSQDSPDFLTNEKLFF
TRBV16,CASSQGAQETQYF
TRBV5-4,CASSFPSYEQFF
TRBV6-5,CASSSPAGETHEQFF
TRBV27,CIVAGGPGETQYF
TRBV9,CASSTRDRHYEQYF
TRBV7-9,CASSSRRTTYNEQFF
TRBV15,CATSRAGLPQHF
TRBV4-3,CASSQDLGYSNQPQHF
TRBV12-5,CASGLVLSWVSTDTQYF
TRBV6-6,CASSPVVPTQYF
TRBV5-1,CASSFGAGGGNEQFF
TRBV2,CASRATSSYGDEQFF
TRBV18,CASSPLSGSNEQFF
TRBV27,CASSSALGTGGQPQHF
TRBV10-1,CASSVKGTGEQYF
TRBV11-3,CASSLNPSSGSYNEQFF
TRBV9,CASSVGGRANEQFF
TRBV30,CAWSGGTGQYVSNQPQHF
TRBV7-2,CASSLTFAYGYTF
TRBV18,CASSPGRGDGYTF
TRBV27,CASTSIAGRSYNEQFF
TRBV6-5,CASSRGWTEAFF
TRBV11-2,CASSFRTLAGGRRNEQYF
TRBV5-4,CASSLGRLGTRPYEQYF
TRBV4-2,CASSPRALNQPQHF
TRBV30,CAWSVLGVGGYTF
TRBV7-9,CASSPSPAPYEQYF
TRBV27,CASSWTGNQPQHF
TRBV5-1,CASSLVGGSTDTQYF
TRBV9,CASSVARTDTQYF
TRBV28,CATQTANTEAFF
TRBV6-4,CASSADTSGIRYEQFF